Listed below are T cell receptor beta chains from one sample, sequenced in a study of patients and donors after allogeneic stem cell transplantation. TCRdb analysed the RT-PCR reads with MiXCR anew, one entry per CDR3 protein. The sample carries under 200,000 distinct CDR3 sequences, approximately 31% recorded once. The specimen was blood, either unsorted or a sorted T cell fraction (not recorded which). The receptors stem from a human donor who was either an allogeneic HSCT recipient or a stem cell or donor lymphocyte infusion donor (not recorded which). It is not recorded whose cells these are; they may come from a transplant donor. CDR3s include the opening cysteine and the closing phenylalanine or tryptophan. Each record gives: D gene, V gene, J gene, CDR3 length, clone size, CDR3 DNA, CDR3 protein. The D gene is left open where the match is weak. Clone size is not always given. Where it is, it says once, few, many or a class for expanded clones.

d_gene: NA
v_gene: TRBV20-1
j_gene: TRBJ1-2
len: 11
abundance: many
CDR3nt: TGCAGTGCAACTACGGGTTATGGCTACACCTTC
CDR3aa: CSATTGYGYTF

d_gene: NA
v_gene: TRBV20-1
j_gene: TRBJ2-4
len: 15
abundance: many
CDR3nt: TGCAGTGCTAGCTTCGGAGCACTAGCCAAAAACATTCAGTACTTC
CDR3aa: CSASFGALAKNIQYF

d_gene: NA
v_gene: TRBV10-3
j_gene: TRBJ2-4
len: 17
abundance: NA
CDR3nt: TGTGCCATCAGTCAGGGACAGGGTAGCGGGAAAGGGGACATTCAGTACTTC
CDR3aa: CAISQGQGSGKGDIQYF

d_gene: NA
v_gene: TRBV11-3
j_gene: TRBJ2-1
len: 18
abundance: NA
CDR3nt: TGTGCCAGCAGCTTAGATCGTTGGCAGGGCGACGGGTACAATGAGCAGTTCTTC
CDR3aa: CASSLDRWQGDGYNEQFF

d_gene: TRBD2
v_gene: TRBV7-6
j_gene: TRBJ2-1
len: 14
abundance: few
CDR3nt: TGTGCCAGCAGCTGGGTAGCGGGGGACAATGAGCAGTTCTTC
CDR3aa: CASSWVAGDNEQFF

d_gene: TRBD1
v_gene: TRBV15
j_gene: TRBJ1-6
len: 15
abundance: few
CDR3nt: TGTGCCACCAGCAGAGGACAGGGCTCTAATTCACCCCTCCACTTT
CDR3aa: CATSRGQGSNSPLHF

d_gene: NA
v_gene: TRBV10-3
j_gene: TRBJ1-1
len: 13
abundance: NA
CDR3nt: TGTGCCATCAGTGAGGGGGAGGGCACTGAAGCTTTCTTT
CDR3aa: CAISEGEGTEAFF

d_gene: NA
v_gene: TRBV5-1
j_gene: TRBJ2-1
len: 13
abundance: few
CDR3nt: TGCGCCAGCAGCCCGACTAGTCTCCATGAGCAGTTCTTC
CDR3aa: CASSPTSLHEQFF

d_gene: TRBD2
v_gene: TRBV5-6
j_gene: TRBJ2-4
len: 13
abundance: few
CDR3nt: TGTGCCAGCAGCTTAGCGGGAGATGACATTCAGTACTTC
CDR3aa: CASSLAGDDIQYF

d_gene: TRBD1
v_gene: TRBV27
j_gene: TRBJ1-4
len: 12
abundance: NA
CDR3nt: TGTGCCAGCAGCCTGTCGGACAGGGAATTTTTTTTT
CDR3aa: CASSLSDREFFF

d_gene: TRBD2
v_gene: TRBV12-3/TRBV12-4
j_gene: TRBJ2-2
len: 19
abundance: once
CDR3nt: TGTGCCAGCAGTTTAGGGAGAGGTAGCGGGAGAGTTAACACCGGGGAGCTGTTTTTT
CDR3aa: CASSLGRGSGRVNTGELFF

d_gene: NA
v_gene: TRBV20-1
j_gene: TRBJ2-1
len: 14
abundance: NA
CDR3nt: TGCAGTGTCCTCGGACACCTCTCCTACAATGAGCAGTTCTTC
CDR3aa: CSVLGHLSYNEQFF

d_gene: TRBD2
v_gene: TRBV12-5
j_gene: TRBJ2-1
len: 16
abundance: NA
CDR3nt: TGTGCTAGTGGTTTGAAGGTAGCGGGAGATTACAATGAGCAGTTCTTC
CDR3aa: CASGLKVAGDYNEQFF

d_gene: NA
v_gene: TRBV10-3
j_gene: TRBJ2-5
len: 15
abundance: few
CDR3nt: TGTGCCATCAGTGACTCAAAGGTGTGGGGAGAGACCCAGTACTTC
CDR3aa: CAISDSKVWGETQYF

d_gene: TRBD2
v_gene: TRBV12-3/TRBV12-4
j_gene: TRBJ2-1
len: 15
abundance: NA
CDR3nt: TGTGCCAGCAGTCTTCTAGCGGACCTCTACAATGAGCAGTTCTTC
CDR3aa: CASSLLADLYNEQFF

d_gene: TRBD1
v_gene: TRBV24-1
j_gene: TRBJ2-1
len: 16
abundance: few
CDR3nt: TGTGCCACCAGTGACCCCGGACAGGGGGCGATCTATGAGCAGTTCTTC
CDR3aa: CATSDPGQGAIYEQFF

d_gene: NA
v_gene: TRBV6-2/TRBV6-3
j_gene: TRBJ1-5
len: 15
abundance: NA
CDR3nt: TGTGCCAGCAGACTACAGGGATTTGGCAATCAGCCCCAGCATTTT
CDR3aa: CASRLQGFGNQPQHF

d_gene: TRBD1
v_gene: TRBV6-2/TRBV6-3
j_gene: TRBJ2-3
len: 14
abundance: NA
CDR3nt: TGTGCCAGCGGGAGGACAGGGAACACAGATACGCAGTATTTT
CDR3aa: CASGRTGNTDTQYF

d_gene: NA
v_gene: TRBV6-5
j_gene: TRBJ2-4
len: 16
abundance: NA
CDR3nt: TGTGCCAGCAGCTACCGCCCCGGGCACTCACTAAACATTCAGTACTTC
CDR3aa: CASSYRPGHSLNIQYF

d_gene: NA
v_gene: TRBV12-3/TRBV12-4
j_gene: TRBJ2-5
len: 17
abundance: NA
CDR3nt: TGTGCCAGCAGTTCATTTTTGGGGGTGTACGGCGAGGAGACCCAGTACTTC
CDR3aa: CASSSFLGVYGEETQYF

d_gene: NA
v_gene: TRBV5-1
j_gene: TRBJ2-5
len: 17
abundance: NA
CDR3nt: TGCGCCAGCAGCTTCATCAATACCAGGGGCCCCGGGGAGACCCAGTACTTC
CDR3aa: CASSFINTRGPGETQYF

d_gene: NA
v_gene: TRBV21-1
j_gene: TRBJ2-5
len: 13
abundance: NA
CDR3nt: TGTGCCAGCAAAGGGCGGCCTGAAGAGACCCAGTACTTC
CDR3aa: CASKGRPEETQYF

d_gene: NA
v_gene: TRBV20-1
j_gene: TRBJ1-4
len: 14
abundance: NA
CDR3nt: TGCAGTGCTAGTGACCTTGCAACTAATGAAAAACTGTTTTTT
CDR3aa: CSASDLATNEKLFF

d_gene: NA
v_gene: TRBV3-1
j_gene: TRBJ2-1
len: 16
abundance: NA
CDR3nt: TGTGCCAGCAGCCAAGTTTTGGGGGCGGGATACAATGAGCAGTTCTTC
CDR3aa: CASSQVLGAGYNEQFF

d_gene: NA
v_gene: TRBV5-1
j_gene: TRBJ1-2
len: 14
abundance: NA
CDR3nt: TGCGCCAGCAGCTTGGCTGGGGGCTACTATGGCTACACCTTC
CDR3aa: CASSLAGGYYGYTF

d_gene: TRBD1
v_gene: TRBV2
j_gene: TRBJ1-6
len: 13
abundance: NA
CDR3nt: TGTGCCAACAGGGGGCCCTATAATTCACCCCTCCACTTT
CDR3aa: CANRGPYNSPLHF

d_gene: NA
v_gene: TRBV6-5
j_gene: TRBJ1-1
len: 15
abundance: NA
CDR3nt: TGTGCCAGCAGTCTCCGGACATTCCCGTACACTGAAGCTTTCTTT
CDR3aa: CASSLRTFPYTEAFF

d_gene: TRBD2
v_gene: TRBV4-1
j_gene: TRBJ2-7
len: 16
abundance: NA
CDR3nt: TGCGCCAGCAGCCAGGAACTAGCGGGGAGGTCCCACGAGCAGTACTTC
CDR3aa: CASSQELAGRSHEQYF

d_gene: TRBD2
v_gene: TRBV7-2
j_gene: TRBJ2-3
len: 17
abundance: NA
CDR3nt: TGTGCCAGCAGCTCCTGGGGACTAGCGGGATACACAGATACGCAGTATTTT
CDR3aa: CASSSWGLAGYTDTQYF

d_gene: NA
v_gene: TRBV2
j_gene: TRBJ2-5
len: 13
abundance: few
CDR3nt: TGTGCCAGCAGTGACCTGGACCAAGAGACCCAGTACTTC
CDR3aa: CASSDLDQETQYF

d_gene: TRBD1
v_gene: TRBV11-2
j_gene: TRBJ1-6
len: 16
abundance: few
CDR3nt: TGTGCCAGCAGCGGTAGTCAGGACAGGGGTAATTCACCCCTCCACTTT
CDR3aa: CASSGSQDRGNSPLHF

d_gene: NA
v_gene: TRBV7-9
j_gene: TRBJ1-4
len: 15
abundance: NA
CDR3nt: TGTGCCAGCAGCCGTGACAGTTGGACCGATGAAAAACTGTTTTTT
CDR3aa: CASSRDSWTDEKLFF